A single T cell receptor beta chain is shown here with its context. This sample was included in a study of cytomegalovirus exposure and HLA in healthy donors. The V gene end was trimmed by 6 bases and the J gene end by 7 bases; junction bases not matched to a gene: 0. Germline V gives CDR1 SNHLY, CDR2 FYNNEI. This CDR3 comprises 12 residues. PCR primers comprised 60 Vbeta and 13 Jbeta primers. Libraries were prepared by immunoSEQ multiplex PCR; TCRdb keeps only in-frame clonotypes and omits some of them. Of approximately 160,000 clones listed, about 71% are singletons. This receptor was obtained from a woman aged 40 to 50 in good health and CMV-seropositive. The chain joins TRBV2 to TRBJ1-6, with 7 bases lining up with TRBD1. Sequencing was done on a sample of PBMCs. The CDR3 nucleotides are TGTGCCAGCAGGGGACAGAATTCACCCCTCCACTTT. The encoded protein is CASRGQNSPLHF.